A single sample gave rise to the 9 T cell receptor beta chains below, sequenced in a study of OX40 agonist ivuxolimab in advanced cancers. Sequencing used immunoSEQ multiplex PCR; TCRdb keeps in-frame clones, though not all of them. The sample carries roughly 30,000 clones, around 90% recorded once. The specimen comprised CD4+ or CD8+ T cells sorted from blood, sampled in a trial of the OX40 agonist ivuxolimab. These receptor sequences come from an adult with an advanced solid tumor such as melanoma, head and neck, liver or kidney cancer.

V usage is TRBV9 and J usage is TRBJ1-1; no clear D gene. Trimming pared 4 bases from V and 2 bases from J, leaving 15 bases between. CDR1 and CDR2 (germline): SGDLS, YYNGEE. The CDR3 is 15 amino acids. The DNA for the CDR3 is TGTGCCAGCAGCCCCCAGACCGGGGAAAACACTGAAGCTTTCTTT. It yields the protein CASSPQTGENTEAFF. The full variable domain, rest sourced from reference TRBV9 and TRBJ1-1, is DSGVTQTPKHLITATGQRVTLRCSPRSGDLSVYWYQQSLDQGLQFLIQYYNGEERAKGNILERFSAQQFPDLHSELNLSSLELGDSALYFCASSPQTGENTEAFFGQGTRLTVV.

The J gene is TRBJ1-3, the V gene TRBV7-9; tentatively, D is TRBD1 (5 bases). V lost 7 bases, J lost 1 base, and 17 bases lay in between. The germline V gene encodes CDR1 SEHNR and CDR2 FQNEAQ (reference sequence). The CDR3 spans 16 residues. CDR3 amino acids: CASTPLGGGSGNTIYF. In DNA form, the CDR3 reads TGTGCCAGCACCCCTTTGGGGGGGGGATCTGGAAACACCATATATTTT.

The rearrangement joins TRBV6-5 to TRBJ2-7, with TRBD2 matching 8 bases. CDR1 is MNHEY and CDR2 is SVGAGI in the germline V gene. V shed 8 bases, J shed 3 bases, and the junction held 9 bases outside the gene matches. This CDR3 comprises 14 residues. Here the CDR3 reads CASAGTREGYEQYF. DNA for the CDR3: TGTGCCAGCGCCGGGACTAGGGAAGGCTACGAGCAGTACTTC.

The J gene is TRBJ1-1, the V gene TRBV29-1; D may be TRBD1 (5 bases). CDR3 length equals 12 residues. Germline V lookup: CDR1 SQVTM, CDR2 ANQGSEA. V was cut by 3 bases and J by 5 bases, with 10 bases left in between. CDR3 residues: CSVDGGLTEAFF. CDR3 coding DNA: TGCAGCGTTGACGGGGGATTGACTGAAGCTTTCTTT.

The chain has TRBV9 and TRBJ2-7; no firm D call. Trimming pared 0 bases from V and 3 bases from J, leaving 7 bases between. Germline values: CDR1 SGDLS, CDR2 YYNGEE. The CDR3 spans 13 residues. The CDR3 coding sequence is TGTGCCAGCAGCGTAGCGGACCACTACGAGCAGTACTTC. Its translation: CASSVADHYEQYF.

The gene calls are TRBV6-5 and TRBJ1-2; TRBD1 is a possible D gene (5 bases). Germline assignment: CDR1 MNHEY and CDR2 SVGAGI. The CDR3 consists of 13 residues. The ends were cut back, 0 bases at V and 7 bases at J, with 9 bases in the middle. The CDR3 DNA is TGTGCCAGCAGTTACTCTGGGGGAAGTGGCTACACCTTC. It translates to CASSYSGGSGYTF.

The chain carries TRBV7-9 and TRBJ1-2; D may be TRBD1 (6 bases). The V gene's germline CDR1 is SEHNR and CDR2 FQNEAQ (reference sequence). The CDR3 is made up of 18 amino acids. V was trimmed by 4 bases and J by 3 bases, leaving 24 bases between them. In DNA form, the CDR3 reads TGTGCCAGCAGCTCGATGGACAGCCTTAAAAGGGGGTACTATGGCTACACCTTC. This codes for CASSSMDSLKRGYYGYTF.

This clone appeared a few times. The chain combines TRBV7-9 with TRBJ1-2, with TRBD1 matching 9 bases. Germline V gives CDR1 SEHNR, CDR2 FQNEAQ (reference sequence). The V segment lost 5 bases and the J segment 6 bases; nucleotides outside the gene matches: 13. The CDR3 runs to 16 residues. The CDR3 coding sequence is TGTGCCAGCAGCCCGGTTCCCGGGACAGGGATTAATGGCTACACCTTC. Translation: CASSPVPGTGINGYTF.

The chain carries TRBV19 and TRBJ1-5, with no clear D. Trimming pared 9 bases from V and 3 bases from J, leaving 3 bases between. Per the germline V gene, CDR1 is LNHDA and CDR2 is SQIVND (reference sequence). The CDR3 is made up of 10 amino acids. The CDR3 spells CASNNQPQHF. The CDR3 coding sequence is TGTGCCAGCAACAATCAGCCCCAGCATTTT.